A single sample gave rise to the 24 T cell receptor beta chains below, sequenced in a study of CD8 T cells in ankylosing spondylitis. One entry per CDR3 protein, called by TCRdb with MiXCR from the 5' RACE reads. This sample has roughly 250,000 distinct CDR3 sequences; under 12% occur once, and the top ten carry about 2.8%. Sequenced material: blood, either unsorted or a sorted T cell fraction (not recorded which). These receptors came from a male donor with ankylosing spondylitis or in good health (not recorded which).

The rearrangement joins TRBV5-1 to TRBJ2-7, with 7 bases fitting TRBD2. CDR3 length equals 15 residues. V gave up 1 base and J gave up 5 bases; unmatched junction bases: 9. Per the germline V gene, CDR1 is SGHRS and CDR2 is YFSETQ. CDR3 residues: CASSLTSVGSNEQYF. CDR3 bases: TGCGCCAGCAGCTTGACTAGCGTTGGGTCCAACGAGCAGTACTTC.

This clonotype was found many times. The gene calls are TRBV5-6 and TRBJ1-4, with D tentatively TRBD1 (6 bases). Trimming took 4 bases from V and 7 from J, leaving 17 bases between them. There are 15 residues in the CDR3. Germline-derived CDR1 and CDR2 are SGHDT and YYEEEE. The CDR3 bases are TGTGCCAGCAGCAGGGGGGACACCCCTGTTGAAAAACTGTTTTTT. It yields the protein CASSRGDTPVEKLFF.

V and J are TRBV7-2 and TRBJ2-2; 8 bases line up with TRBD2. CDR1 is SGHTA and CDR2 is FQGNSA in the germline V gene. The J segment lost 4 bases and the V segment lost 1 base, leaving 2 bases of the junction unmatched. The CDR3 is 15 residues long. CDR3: CASSLVAGGTGELFF. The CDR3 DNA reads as TGTGCCAGCAGCTTAGTGGCGGGGGGCACCGGGGAGCTGTTTTTT. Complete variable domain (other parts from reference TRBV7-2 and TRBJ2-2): GAGVSQSPSNKVTEKGKDVELRCDPISGHTALYWYRQSLGQGLEFLIYFQGNSAPDKSGLPSDRFSAERTGGSVSTLTIQRTQQEDSAVYLCASSLVAGGTGELFFGEGSRLTVL.

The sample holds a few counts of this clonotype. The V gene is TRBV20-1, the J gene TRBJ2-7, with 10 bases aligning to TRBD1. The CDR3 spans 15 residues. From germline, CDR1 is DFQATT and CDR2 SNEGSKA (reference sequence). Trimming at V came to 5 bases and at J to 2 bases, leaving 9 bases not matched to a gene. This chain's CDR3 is CSADPLGQGAYEQYF. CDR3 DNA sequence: TGCAGTGCTGACCCCCTTGGACAGGGGGCCTACGAGCAGTACTTC.

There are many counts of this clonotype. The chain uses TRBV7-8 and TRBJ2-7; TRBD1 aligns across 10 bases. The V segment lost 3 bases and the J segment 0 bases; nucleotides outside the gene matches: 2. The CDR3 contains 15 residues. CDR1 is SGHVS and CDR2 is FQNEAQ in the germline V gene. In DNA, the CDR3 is TGTGCCAGCAGCTTGGGGGACAGGGGCTCCTACGAGCAGTACTTC. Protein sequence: CASSLGDRGSYEQYF.

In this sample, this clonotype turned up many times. CDR3 residues: CASSETGAETQYF. CDR3 in DNA: TGTGCCAGCAGTGAAACAGGGGCAGAGACCCAGTACTTC. V is TRBV25-1 and J is TRBJ2-5, with 7 positions matching TRBD1. This CDR3 has 13 residues. Germline V lookup: CDR1 MGHDK, CDR2 SYGVNS. V dropped 2 bases and J dropped 4; count of bases not matched to a gene: 1. The variable domain in full, completed from reference TRBV25-1 and TRBJ2-5, reads EADIYQTPRYLVIGTGKKITLECSQTMGHDKMYWYQQDPGMELHLIHYSYGVNSTEKGDLSSESTVSRIRTEHFPLTLESARPSHTSQYLCASSETGAETQYFGPGTRLLVL.

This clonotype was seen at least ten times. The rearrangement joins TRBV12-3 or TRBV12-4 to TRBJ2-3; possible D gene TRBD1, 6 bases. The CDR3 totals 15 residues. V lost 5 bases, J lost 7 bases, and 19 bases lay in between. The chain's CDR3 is CASSPPTGAKYTQYF. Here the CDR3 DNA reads TGTGCCAGCAGTCCCCCGACAGGCGCTAAATATACGCAGTATTTT.

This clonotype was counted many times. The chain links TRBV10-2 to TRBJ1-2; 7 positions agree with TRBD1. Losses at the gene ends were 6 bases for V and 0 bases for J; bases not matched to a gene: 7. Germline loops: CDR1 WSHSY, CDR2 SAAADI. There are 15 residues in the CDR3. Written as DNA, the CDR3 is TGCGCCAGCAGCGATACCAGGGGGTCTAACTATGGCTACACCTTC. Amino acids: CASSDTRGSNYGYTF.

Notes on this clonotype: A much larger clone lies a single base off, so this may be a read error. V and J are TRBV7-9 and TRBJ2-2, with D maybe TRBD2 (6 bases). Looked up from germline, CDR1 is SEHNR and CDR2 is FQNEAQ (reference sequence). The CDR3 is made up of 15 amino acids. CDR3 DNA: TGTGTCAGCAGCTTCCGGGAGATGGGAACCGGGGAGCTGTTTTTT. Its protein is CVSSFREMGTGELFF.

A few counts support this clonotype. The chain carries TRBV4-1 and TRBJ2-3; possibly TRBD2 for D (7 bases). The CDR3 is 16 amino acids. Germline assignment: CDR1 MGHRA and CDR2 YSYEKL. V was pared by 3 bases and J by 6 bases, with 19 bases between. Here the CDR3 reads CASSQMGGRQADTQYF. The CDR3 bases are TGCGCCAGCAGCCAGATGGGGGGGAGACAGGCCGATACGCAGTATTTT.

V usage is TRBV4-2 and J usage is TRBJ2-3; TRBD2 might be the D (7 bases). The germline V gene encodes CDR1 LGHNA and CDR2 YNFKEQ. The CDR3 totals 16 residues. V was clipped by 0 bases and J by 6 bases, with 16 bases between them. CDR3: CASSQEGGTSGDTQYF. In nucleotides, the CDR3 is TGTGCCAGCAGCCAAGAGGGGGGGACATCCGGGGATACGCAGTATTTT.

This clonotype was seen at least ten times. The CDR3 coding sequence is TGCAGTGCTAGAGATTTTCCCGAAAAGAGCACAGATACGCAGTATTTT. Translated: CSARDFPEKSTDTQYF. The chain has TRBV20-1 and TRBJ2-3; D gene uncertain. Trimming took off 0 bases at V and 0 bases at J, with 13 bases between the two ends. The CDR3 contains 16 residues. Germline assignment: CDR1 DFQATT and CDR2 SNEGSKA (reference sequence).

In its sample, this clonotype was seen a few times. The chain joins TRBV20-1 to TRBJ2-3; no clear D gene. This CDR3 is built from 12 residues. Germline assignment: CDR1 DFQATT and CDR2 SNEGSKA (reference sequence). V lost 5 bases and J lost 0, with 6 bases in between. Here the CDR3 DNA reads TGCAGTGCTCCCACTAGCACAGATACGCAGTATTTT. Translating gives CSAPTSTDTQYF.

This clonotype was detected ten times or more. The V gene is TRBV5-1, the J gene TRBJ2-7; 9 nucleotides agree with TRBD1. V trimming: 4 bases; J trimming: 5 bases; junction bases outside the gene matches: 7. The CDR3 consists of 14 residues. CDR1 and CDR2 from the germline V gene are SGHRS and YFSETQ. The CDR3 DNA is TGCGCCAGCAGCCCCGGGACAGGGCTCGACGAGCAGTACTTC. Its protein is CASSPGTGLDEQYF.

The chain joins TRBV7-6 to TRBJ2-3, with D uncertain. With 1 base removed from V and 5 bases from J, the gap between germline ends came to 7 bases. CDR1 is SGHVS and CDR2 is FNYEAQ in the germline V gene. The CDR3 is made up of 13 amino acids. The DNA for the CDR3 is TGTGCCAGCAGCTTAGTAGTAGAAGATACGCAGTATTTT. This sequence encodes CASSLVVEDTQYF.

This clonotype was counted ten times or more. CDR3 residues: CASSPGTSPGELFF. The CDR3 DNA reads as TGCGCCAGCAGCCCCGGGACTAGCCCCGGGGAGCTGTTTTTT. The chain employs TRBV5-1 and TRBJ2-2, with 9 positions matching TRBD2. With V trimmed by 4 bases and J by 6 bases, 4 bases remained unmatched. The V gene's germline CDR1 is SGHRS and CDR2 YFSETQ. The CDR3 covers 14 residues.

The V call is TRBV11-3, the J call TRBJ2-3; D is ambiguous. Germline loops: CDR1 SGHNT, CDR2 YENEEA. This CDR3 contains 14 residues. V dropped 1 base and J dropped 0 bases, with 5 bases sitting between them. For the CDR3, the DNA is TGTGCCAGCAGCTTAGTCCGCAGCACAGATACGCAGTATTTT. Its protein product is CASSLVRSTDTQYF.

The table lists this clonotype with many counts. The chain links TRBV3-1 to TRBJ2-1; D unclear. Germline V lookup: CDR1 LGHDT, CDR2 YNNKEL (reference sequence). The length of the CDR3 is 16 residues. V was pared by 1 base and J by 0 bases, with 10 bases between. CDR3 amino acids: CASSQAGGSSYNEQFF. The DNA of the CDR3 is TGTGCCAGCAGCCAAGCGGGCGGCAGCTCCTACAATGAGCAGTTCTTC.

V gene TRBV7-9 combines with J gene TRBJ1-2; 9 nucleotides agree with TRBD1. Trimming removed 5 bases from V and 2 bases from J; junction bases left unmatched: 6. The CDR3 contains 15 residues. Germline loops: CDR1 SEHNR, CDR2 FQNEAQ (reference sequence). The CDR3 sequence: CASSDPTGGNYGYTF. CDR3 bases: TGTGCCAGCAGCGATCCGACAGGGGGGAACTATGGCTACACCTTC.

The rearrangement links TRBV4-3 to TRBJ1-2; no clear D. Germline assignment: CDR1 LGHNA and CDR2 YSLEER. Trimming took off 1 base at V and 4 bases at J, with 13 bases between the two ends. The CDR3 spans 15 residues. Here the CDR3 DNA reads TGCGCCAGCAGCCAAGTGGCCGGCACCAGCTATGGCTACACCTTC. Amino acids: CASSQVAGTSYGYTF.

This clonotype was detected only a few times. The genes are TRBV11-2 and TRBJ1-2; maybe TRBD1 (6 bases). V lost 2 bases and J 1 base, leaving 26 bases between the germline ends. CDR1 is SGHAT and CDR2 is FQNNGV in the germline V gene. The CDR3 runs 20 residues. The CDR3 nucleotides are TGTGCCAGCAGCTTATCCTGGAGGGGGGGGCAAGGGCACAATAACTATGGCTACACCTTC. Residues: CASSLSWRGGQGHNNYGYTF.

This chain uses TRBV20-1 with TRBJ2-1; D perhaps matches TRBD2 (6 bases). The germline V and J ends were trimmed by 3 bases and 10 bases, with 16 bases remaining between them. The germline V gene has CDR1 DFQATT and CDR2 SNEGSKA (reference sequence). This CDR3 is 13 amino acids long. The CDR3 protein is CSASDSGRGEQFF. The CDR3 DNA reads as TGCAGTGCTAGTGATAGCGGACGGGGGGAGCAGTTCTTC.

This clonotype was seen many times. CDR3 nucleotides: TGCGCCAGCAGCCAAGATCCCAGCGGGGGGGTTAGTGAGCAGTTCTTC. Translating gives CASSQDPSGGVSEQFF. V and J are TRBV4-1 and TRBJ2-1; 10 nucleotides align to TRBD2. V lost 0 bases to trimming and J lost 9 bases; unmatched junction nucleotides: 8. This CDR3 is built from 16 residues. Germline lookup yields CDR1 MGHRA and CDR2 YSYEKL.

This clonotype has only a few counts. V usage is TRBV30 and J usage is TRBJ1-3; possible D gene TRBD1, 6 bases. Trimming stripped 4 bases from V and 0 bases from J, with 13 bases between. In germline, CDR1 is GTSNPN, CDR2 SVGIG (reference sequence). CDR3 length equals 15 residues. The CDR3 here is CAWTPDRISGNTIYF. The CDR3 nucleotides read TGTGCCTGGACTCCTGACAGGATCTCTGGAAACACCATATATTTT.